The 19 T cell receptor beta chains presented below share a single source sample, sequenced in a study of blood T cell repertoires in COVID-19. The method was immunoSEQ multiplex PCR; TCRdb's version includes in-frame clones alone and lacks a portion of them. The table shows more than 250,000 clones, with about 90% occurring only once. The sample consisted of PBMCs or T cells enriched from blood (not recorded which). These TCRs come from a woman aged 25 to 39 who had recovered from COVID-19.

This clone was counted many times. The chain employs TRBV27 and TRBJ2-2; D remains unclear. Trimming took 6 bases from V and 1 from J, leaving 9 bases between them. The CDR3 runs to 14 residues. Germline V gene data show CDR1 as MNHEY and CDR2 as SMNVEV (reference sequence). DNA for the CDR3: TGTGCCAGCAGGCAGTCGTGGAACACCGGGGAGCTGTTTTTT. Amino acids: CASRQSWNTGELFF.

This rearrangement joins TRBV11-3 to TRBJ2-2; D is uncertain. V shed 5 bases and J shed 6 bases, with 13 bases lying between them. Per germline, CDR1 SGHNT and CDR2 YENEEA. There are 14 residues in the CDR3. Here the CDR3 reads CASSADSSAGELFF. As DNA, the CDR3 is TGTGCCAGCAGCGCCGACTCTTCGGCCGGGGAGCTGTTTTTT.

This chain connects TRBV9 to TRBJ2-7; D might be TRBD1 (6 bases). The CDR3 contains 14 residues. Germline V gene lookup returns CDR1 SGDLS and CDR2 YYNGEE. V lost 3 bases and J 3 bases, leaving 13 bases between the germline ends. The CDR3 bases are TGTGCCAGCAGCGCCGGGACACAAGGCTACGAGCAGTACTTC. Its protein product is CASSAGTQGYEQYF.

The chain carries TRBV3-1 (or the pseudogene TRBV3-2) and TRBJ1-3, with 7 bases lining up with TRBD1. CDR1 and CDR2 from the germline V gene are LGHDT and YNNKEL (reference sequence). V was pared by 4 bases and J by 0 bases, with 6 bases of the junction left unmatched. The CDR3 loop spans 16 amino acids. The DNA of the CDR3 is TGTGCCAGCAGCCCGACAGGGCCAAGCTCTGGAAACACCATATATTTT. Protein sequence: CASSPTGPSSGNTIYF.

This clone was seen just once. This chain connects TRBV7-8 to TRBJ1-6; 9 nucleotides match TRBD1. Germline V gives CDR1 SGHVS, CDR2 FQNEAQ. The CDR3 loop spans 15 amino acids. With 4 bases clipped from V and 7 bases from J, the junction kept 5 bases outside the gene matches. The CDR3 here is CASSSGTGWNSPLHF. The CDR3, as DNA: TGTGCCAGCAGCTCTGGGACAGGGTGGAATTCACCCCTCCACTTT.

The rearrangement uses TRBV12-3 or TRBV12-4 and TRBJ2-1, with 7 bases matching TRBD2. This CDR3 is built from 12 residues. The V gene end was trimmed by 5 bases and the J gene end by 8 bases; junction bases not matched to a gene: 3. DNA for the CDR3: TGTGCCAGCAGTGCGGGGGTCCATGAGCAGTTCTTC. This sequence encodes CASSAGVHEQFF.

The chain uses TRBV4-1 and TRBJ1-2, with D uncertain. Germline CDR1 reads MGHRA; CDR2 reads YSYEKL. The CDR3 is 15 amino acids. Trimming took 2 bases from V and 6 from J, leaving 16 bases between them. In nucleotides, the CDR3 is TGCGCCAGCAGCCAACCCCGGGAGGGAAGGAATGGCTACACCTTC. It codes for CASSQPREGRNGYTF.

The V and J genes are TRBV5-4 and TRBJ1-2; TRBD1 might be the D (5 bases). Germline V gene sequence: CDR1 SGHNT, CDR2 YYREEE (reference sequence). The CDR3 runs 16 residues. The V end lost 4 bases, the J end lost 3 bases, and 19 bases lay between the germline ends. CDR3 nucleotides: TGTGCCAGCAGCCCTTGGTCCCCCCCAGGGTACTATGGCTACACCTTC. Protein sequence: CASSPWSPPGYYGYTF.

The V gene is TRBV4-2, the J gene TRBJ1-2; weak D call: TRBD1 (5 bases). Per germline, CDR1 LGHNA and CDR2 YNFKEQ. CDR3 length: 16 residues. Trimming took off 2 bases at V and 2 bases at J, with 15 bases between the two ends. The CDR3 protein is CASSQPEKDKNYGYTF. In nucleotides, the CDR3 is TGTGCCAGCAGCCAACCCGAGAAGGACAAGAACTATGGCTACACCTTC.

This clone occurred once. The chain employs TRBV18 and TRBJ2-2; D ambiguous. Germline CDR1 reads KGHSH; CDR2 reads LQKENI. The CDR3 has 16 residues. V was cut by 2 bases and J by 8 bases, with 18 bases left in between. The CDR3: CASSPGAGSLEGELFF. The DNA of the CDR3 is TGTGCCAGCTCACCAGGTGCAGGTTCCCTCGAGGGGGAGCTGTTTTTT.

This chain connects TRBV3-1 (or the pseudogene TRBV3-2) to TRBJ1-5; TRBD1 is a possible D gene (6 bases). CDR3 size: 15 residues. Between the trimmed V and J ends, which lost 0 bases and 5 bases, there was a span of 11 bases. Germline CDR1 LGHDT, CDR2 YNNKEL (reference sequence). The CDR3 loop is CASSQEPGADQPQHF. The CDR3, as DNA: TGTGCCAGCAGCCAAGAACCAGGGGCCGATCAGCCCCAGCATTTT.

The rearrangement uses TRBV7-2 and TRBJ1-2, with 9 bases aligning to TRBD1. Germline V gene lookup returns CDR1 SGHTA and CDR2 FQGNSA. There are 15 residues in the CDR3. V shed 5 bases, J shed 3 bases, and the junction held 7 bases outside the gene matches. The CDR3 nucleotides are TGTGCCAGCAGCATACCGGACAGGGGCCACTATGGCTACACCTTC. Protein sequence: CASSIPDRGHYGYTF.

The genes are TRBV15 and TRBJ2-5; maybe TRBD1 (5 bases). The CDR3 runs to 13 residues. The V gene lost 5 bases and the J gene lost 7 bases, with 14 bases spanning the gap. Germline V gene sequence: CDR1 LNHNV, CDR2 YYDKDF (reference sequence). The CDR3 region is CATSPAGQGTQYF. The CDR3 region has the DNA TGTGCCACCAGCCCCGCTGGCCAGGGGACCCAGTACTTC.

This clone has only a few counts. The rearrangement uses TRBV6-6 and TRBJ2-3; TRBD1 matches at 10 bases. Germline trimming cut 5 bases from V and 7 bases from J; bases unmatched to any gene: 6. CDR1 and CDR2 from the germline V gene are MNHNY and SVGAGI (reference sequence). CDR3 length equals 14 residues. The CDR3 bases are TGTGCCAGCAGTGTGGGACAGGGGATGAATACGCAGTATTTT. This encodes CASSVGQGMNTQYF.

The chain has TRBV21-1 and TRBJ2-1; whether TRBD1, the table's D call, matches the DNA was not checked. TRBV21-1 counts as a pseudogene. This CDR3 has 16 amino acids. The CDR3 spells CASSNRADRRYNEQFF. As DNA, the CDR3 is TGTGCCAGCAGCAATAGGGCGGACAGGAGGTACAATGAGCAGTTCTTC.

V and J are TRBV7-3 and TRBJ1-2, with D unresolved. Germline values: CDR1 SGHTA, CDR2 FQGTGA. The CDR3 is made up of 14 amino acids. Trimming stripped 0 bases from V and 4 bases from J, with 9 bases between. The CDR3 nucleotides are TGTGCCAGCAGCTTAACGCCCGGGGTCTATGGCTACACCTTC. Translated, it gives CASSLTPGVYGYTF.

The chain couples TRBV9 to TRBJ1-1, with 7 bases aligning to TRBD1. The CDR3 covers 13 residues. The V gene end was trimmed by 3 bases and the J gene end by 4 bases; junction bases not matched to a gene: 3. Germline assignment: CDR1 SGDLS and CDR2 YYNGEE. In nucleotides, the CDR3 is TGTGCCAGCAGCGGTGCAGGGGGCACTGAAGCTTTCTTT. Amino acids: CASSGAGGTEAFF.

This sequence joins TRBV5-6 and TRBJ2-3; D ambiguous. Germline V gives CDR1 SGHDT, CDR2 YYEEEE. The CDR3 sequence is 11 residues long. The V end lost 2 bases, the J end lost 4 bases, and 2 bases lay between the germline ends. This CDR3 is CASSFADTQYF. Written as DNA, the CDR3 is TGTGCCAGCAGCTTCGCAGATACGCAGTATTTT.

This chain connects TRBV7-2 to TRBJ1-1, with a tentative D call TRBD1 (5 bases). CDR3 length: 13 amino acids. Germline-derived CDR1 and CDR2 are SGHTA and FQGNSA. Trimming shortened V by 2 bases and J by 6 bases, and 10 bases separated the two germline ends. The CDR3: CASSLQGLAEAFF. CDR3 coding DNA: TGTGCCAGCAGCTTACAGGGATTAGCTGAAGCTTTCTTT.